The T cell receptor beta chain described here comes from a study of T cell repertoires in aging, cancer and after chemotherapy (dated by TCRdb to between 2018 and 2021). Context from the whole study: The donors fell into six age groups ranging from 30 or younger to 70 or older, and each group had at least three individuals. In the solid tumor group, the paired samples taken before and after chemotherapy came from patients with brain tumors (glioblastoma) who were receiving therapy based on temozolomide. To examine immunoaging and T cell reconstitution after chemotherapy, the study profiled TCR beta repertoires in peripheral blood from healthy donors and cancer patients. The complete dataset included some 9 million TCR reads. Alongside approximately 95 healthy donors serving as a reference group, the cohort included some 220 cancer patients, of whom roughly 92 had hematological cancers and some 130 had solid cancers.

Genomic DNA extracted from peripheral blood, rather than sorted cells or RNA, was used as the source for amplification of TCR beta rearrangements. Comment on this clonotype: No antigen is known for it. The record has no base qualities; no much larger clone is one base away.

CDR1 and CDR2, looked up from the germline V gene, are LGHNA and YNFKEQ. Germline trimming amounts to 1 base on V and 0 bases on J, with 11 as the count of junction bases outside the gene matches. Including the terminal cysteine and phenylalanine, the CDR3 comprises 19 residues. CDR3 DNA is the only sequence kept; it has 57 bases, read in frame from the first base. Rearranged TRB sequences spanning V, D and J segments were amplified in a multiplex touch-down PCR with a mixed TRB-A/B primer pool. Illumina adapters and sample indices were added to the amplicons in two consecutive PCR reactions performed with Phusion HS II polymerase. Amplicons were gel-purified using the NucleoSpin Gel and PCR Clean-up kit and were subsequently checked with Qubit and an Agilent 2100 Bioanalyzer. Libraries were sequenced on an Illumina MiSeq using 600-cycle, single-indexed, paired-end runs. On the study's bioinformatics: TRB sequences were processed with MiXCR versions 2.12 and 3.0.5. Each unique CDR3 nucleotide sequence counted as one clone, and only productive sequences with at least two reads were retained. Repertoire metrics included Shannon diversity, evenness, clonality (one minus evenness), and alpha-parameterized diversity profiles from alpha 0 to 5. The IGoR algorithm was used to compute generation probabilities of clones in paired pre- and post-chemotherapy samples. The raw public reads went through TCRdb reprocessing: fastp at Q25, MiXCR clone calling, in-frame beta chains kept. Rows are combined by CDR3 protein, so each entry shows the most common genes and DNA. These V and J calls rely on TCRdb rather than the paper's analysis. The sample table records some 2,500 distinct CDR3 sequences; roughly 23% of these occur just once. The top ten clonotypes cover 9.3% of the sample.

Summary of the overall study and its limitations: Compared with age-matched healthy donors, untreated patients with hematological or solid cancers had significantly lower TCR diversity and higher clonality in blood. Median generation probability increased over the chemotherapy interval in both cancer cohorts, suggesting repertoire reconstitution through rebound thymic output. It was noted by the authors that conclusions about immunological memory after chemotherapy cannot be drawn from the repertoire data. Declining TCR diversity with age in healthy donors was mainly explained by loss of richness; in cancer patients, loss of evenness also contributed.

The chain uses TRBV4-2 and TRBJ2-1, and 8 junctional nucleotides match TRBD2. The sequence derives from a human donor with a solid tumor. Sequences were obtained from blood. Read as DNA, the sequence is TGTGCCAGCAGCCAAGCCGTTAGCGGGGTCTCCAGCTCCTACAATGAGCAGTTCTTC. Translated, it gives CASSQAVSGVSSSYNEQFF.